This T cell receptor beta chain was documented in a study of control samples from healthy donors and cancer patients. Profiled with immunoSEQ multiplex PCR; TCRdb holds only in-frame clones, not every one. The profile shows about 170,000 clones, 91% of them singletons. In germline, CDR1 is LNHDA, CDR2 SQIVND (reference sequence). The trim removed 6 bases at V and 0 bases at J, leaving 8 bases unmatched. The CDR3 has 15 residues. There are a few counts of this clone. The receptor's source is a woman in her twenties or thirties in good health. The gene calls are TRBV19 and TRBJ2-7; 7 positions match TRBD1. The material sequenced was blood. CDR3 bases: TGTGCCAGTAGACGAATTGGGACAGACTCCTACGAGCAGTACTTC. Its protein is CASRRIGTDSYEQYF.